This T cell receptor beta chain was retrieved from a study of blood T cell repertoires in COVID-19. Study background: Sample material is recorded as cDNA or gDNA derived from T cells, B-cell-depleted T cells, or PBMCs.

Participants came from about two dozen US areas, aged roughly 18 to 95 years. In Cohort 3, a recovered donor had either two negative PCRs, clearance, or symptom resolution. Per the authors' pipeline: The assay estimated nucleated cells by amplifying reference gene primers. TCRdb's table, derived via immunoSEQ multiplex PCR, lists solely in-frame clones and lacks some. D and trimming come from the DNA, and the V and J calls and clone size come from that table. The table has approximately 170,000 clones, 70% to 85% seen once. The TCR was taken from a woman in her thirties who had recovered from COVID-19. The sample was PBMCs or T cells enriched from blood (not recorded which).

The CDR3 reads CASSSPQGYNSPLHF. The DNA for the CDR3 is TGTGCCAGTAGTTCTCCCCAGGGATACAATTCACCCCTCCACTTT. The chain couples TRBV19 to TRBJ1-6, with D possibly matching TRBD1 (5 bases). The germline gives CDR1 LNHDA, CDR2 SQIVND (reference sequence). CDR3 size: 15 residues. The ends were cut back, 5 bases at V and 7 bases at J, with 15 bases in the middle.